Shown below are 3 T cell receptor beta chains from a single sample sequenced in a study of early T cells in non-severe SARS-CoV-2 infection. One entry per CDR3 protein results from TCRdb running MiXCR on the 5' RACE reads. The data show roughly 80,000 distinct CDR3 sequences, about 16% seen once. The specimen was whole blood. The receptors shown here come from an adult who was a healthcare worker with PCR-confirmed SARS-CoV-2 infection or an uninfected control (not recorded which).

This clonotype occurred a few times. V usage is TRBV5-1 and J usage is TRBJ2-7, with D perhaps TRBD2 (6 bases). With 4 bases removed from V and 0 bases from J, the gap between germline ends came to 20 bases. Germline V gene lookup returns CDR1 SGHRS and CDR2 YFSETQ. The CDR3 spans 17 residues. This CDR3 reads CASSPTAGTQSSYEQYF. Written as DNA, the CDR3 is TGCGCCAGCAGCCCCACCGCCGGGACTCAGAGCTCCTACGAGCAGTACTTC.

The rearrangement joins TRBV11-2 to TRBJ2-3; possible D gene TRBD1, 6 bases. V dropped 1 base and J dropped 2 bases, with 19 bases sitting between them. This CDR3 spans 18 amino acids. CDR1 and CDR2 (germline): SGHAT, FQNNGV. The CDR3 is CASSLGPGLQGSTDTQYF. The CDR3 DNA sequence: TGTGCCAGCAGCTTAGGCCCCGGGCTACAGGGTTCCACAGATACGCAGTATTTT.

The chain recombines TRBV29-1 with TRBJ1-2; weak D call: TRBD1 (6 bases). Germline-derived CDR1 and CDR2 are SQVTM and ANQGSEA. The CDR3 has 13 amino acids. V lost 4 bases, J lost 6 bases, and 15 bases lay in between. Here the CDR3 reads CSVGGDTTNGYTF. DNA for the CDR3: TGCAGCGTTGGCGGGGACACAACGAATGGCTACACCTTC.